This TCR beta chain was captured in a study of T cells in Graves' hyperthyroidism and ophthalmopathy. Study at large: Peripheral blood specimens were obtained at initial diagnosis, prior to any treatment. Study observations and caveats: Blood held most thyroid clonotypes expanded above 0.001 frequency.

This clonotype was detected many times. Antigen unknown. TCR beta CDR3 region amplification was performed from RNA transcripts. Initially, a first-round RT-PCR of the TCR CDR3 employed the HTBI primer set. TCRdb called the multiplex PCR reads again in MiXCR, with one record for every CDR3 protein. Here the sample spans 550,000 to 850,000 distinct CDR3 sequences, over 15% being singletons. Patients were excluded for uncontrolled infection, other autoimmune disease, pregnancy or lactation. The study collected blood at first hyperthyroidism diagnosis, before any ophthalmopathy symptoms arose. The sequence was collected from a woman between 45 and 65 years old with Graves' hyperthyroidism that later progressed to Graves' ophthalmopathy. The sequencing input was blood.

The CDR3 coding sequence is TGTGCCAGCAGTCTTGACAGGGCATCTGGAAACACCATATATTTT. Protein: CASSLDRASGNTIYF. This sequence joins TRBV7-6 and TRBJ1-3, with 7 positions matching TRBD1. V lost 6 bases, J lost 1 base, and 6 bases stayed unmatched. The CDR3 extends over 15 amino acids. CDR1 SGHVS and CDR2 FNYEAQ come from the germline V gene. The full variable domain, in which reference TRBV7-6 and TRBJ1-3 provide the parts outside the CDR3, is GAGVSQSPRYKVTKRGQDVALRCDPISGHVSLYWYRQALGQGPEFLTYFNYEAQQDKSGLPNDRFSAERPEGSISTLTIQRTEQRDSAMYRCASSLDRASGNTIYFGEGSWLTVV.